The clone carrying this T cell receptor (beta chain) was recorded a few times. The antigen is unknown. This entry belongs to a study of blood T cells in healthy people across ages. On the study more broadly: When template switching was applied, about one barcoded beta molecule was captured per two T cells. Study-level points and caveats: Percentage of naive T cells showed a strong correlation with TCR beta diversity. More naive CD4+ cells and higher diversity marked long-lived donors relative to aged donors.

Around 9.5 milliliters of peripheral blood were drawn from each donor. PCR was performed a second time for about 7 to 11 cycles using a sample-barcoded 5' primer and a J-beta primer mix. TCRdb ran MiXCR on the 5' RACE reads and lists one entry per CDR3 protein. The sample records 800,000 or so distinct CDR3 sequences, 35% to 50% being singletons. The CDR3 extends over 14 amino acids. Deletions cut 1 base from V and 4 bases from J, with 8 bases between. Germline CDR1 and CDR2: SGHTA and FQGNSA. Sequenced material: blood. The J gene is TRBJ2-1, the V gene TRBV7-2; D call uncertain. The sequence derives from a man older than 75 in good health. DNA of the CDR3: TGTGCCAGCAGCTTAGGGGTTCTTTACAATGAGCAGTTCTTC. This codes for CASSLGVLYNEQFF.